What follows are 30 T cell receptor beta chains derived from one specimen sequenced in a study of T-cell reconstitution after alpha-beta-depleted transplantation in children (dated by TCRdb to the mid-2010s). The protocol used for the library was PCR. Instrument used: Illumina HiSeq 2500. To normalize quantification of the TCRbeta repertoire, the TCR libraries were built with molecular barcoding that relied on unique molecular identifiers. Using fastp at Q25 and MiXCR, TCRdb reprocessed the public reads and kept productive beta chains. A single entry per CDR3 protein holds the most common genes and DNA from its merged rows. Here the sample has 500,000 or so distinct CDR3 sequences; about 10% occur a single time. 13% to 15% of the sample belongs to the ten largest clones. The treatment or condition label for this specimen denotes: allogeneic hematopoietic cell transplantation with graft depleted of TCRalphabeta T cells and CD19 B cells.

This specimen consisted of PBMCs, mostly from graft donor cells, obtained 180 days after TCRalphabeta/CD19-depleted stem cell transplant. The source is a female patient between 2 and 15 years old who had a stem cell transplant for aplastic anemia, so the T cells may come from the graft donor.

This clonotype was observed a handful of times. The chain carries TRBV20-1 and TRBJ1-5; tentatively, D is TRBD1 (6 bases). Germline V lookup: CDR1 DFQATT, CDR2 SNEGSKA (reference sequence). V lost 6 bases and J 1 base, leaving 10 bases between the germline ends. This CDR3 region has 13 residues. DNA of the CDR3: TGCAGTGCCCTGCAGGGGAGCAATCAGCCCCAGCATTTT. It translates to CSALQGSNQPQHF.

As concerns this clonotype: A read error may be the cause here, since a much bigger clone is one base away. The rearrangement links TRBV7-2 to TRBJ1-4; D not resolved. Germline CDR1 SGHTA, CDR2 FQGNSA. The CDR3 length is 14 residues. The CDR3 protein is CASSLGVPNENLFF. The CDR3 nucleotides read TGTGCCAGCAGCTTAGGGGTCCCCAATGAAAACCTGTTTTTT.

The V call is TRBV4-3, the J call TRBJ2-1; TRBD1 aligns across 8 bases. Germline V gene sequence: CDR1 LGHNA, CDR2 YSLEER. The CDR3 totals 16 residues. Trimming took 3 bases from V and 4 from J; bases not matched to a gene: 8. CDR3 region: CASSHRTGNGYNEQFF. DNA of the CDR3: TGCGCCAGCAGCCACAGGACAGGGAATGGGTACAATGAGCAGTTCTTC.

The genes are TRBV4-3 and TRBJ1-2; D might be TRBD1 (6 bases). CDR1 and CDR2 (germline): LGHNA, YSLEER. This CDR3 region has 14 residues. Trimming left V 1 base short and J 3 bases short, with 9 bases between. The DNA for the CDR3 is TGCGCCAGCAGCCAAGCACAGGGATACTATGGCTACACCTTC. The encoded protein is CASSQAQGYYGYTF.

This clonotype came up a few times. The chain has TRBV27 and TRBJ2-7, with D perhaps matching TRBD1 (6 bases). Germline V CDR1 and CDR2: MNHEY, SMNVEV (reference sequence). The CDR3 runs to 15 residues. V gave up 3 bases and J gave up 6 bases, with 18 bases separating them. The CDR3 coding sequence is TGTGCCAGCAGTTTCTTATTGAGGGGGTTCACCGAGCAGTACTTC. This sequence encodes CASSFLLRGFTEQYF.

This chain's CDR3 is CASMGGGKGNQPQHF. Here the CDR3 DNA reads TGTGCCAGTATGGGAGGTGGAAAGGGAAATCAGCCCCAGCATTTT. V is TRBV19 and J is TRBJ1-5; no clear D. V was clipped by 7 bases and J by 4 bases, with 17 bases between them. The CDR3 spans 15 residues. Per germline, CDR1 LNHDA and CDR2 SQIVND (reference sequence).

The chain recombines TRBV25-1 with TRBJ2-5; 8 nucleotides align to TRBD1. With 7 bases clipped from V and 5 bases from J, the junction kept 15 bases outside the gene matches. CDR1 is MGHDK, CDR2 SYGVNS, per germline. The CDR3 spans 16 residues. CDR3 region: CASTGPDREASETQYF. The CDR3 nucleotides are TGTGCCAGCACCGGGCCGGACAGGGAAGCTAGCGAGACCCAGTACTTC.

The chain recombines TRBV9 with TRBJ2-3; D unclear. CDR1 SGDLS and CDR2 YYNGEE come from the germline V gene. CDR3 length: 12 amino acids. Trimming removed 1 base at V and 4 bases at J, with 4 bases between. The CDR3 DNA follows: TGTGCCAGCAGCGTAAATGCAGATACGCAGTATTTT. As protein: CASSVNADTQYF.

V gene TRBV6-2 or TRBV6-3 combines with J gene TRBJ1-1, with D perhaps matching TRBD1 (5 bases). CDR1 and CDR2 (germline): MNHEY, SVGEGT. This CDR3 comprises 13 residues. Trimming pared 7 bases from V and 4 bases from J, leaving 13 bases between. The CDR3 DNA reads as TGTGCCAGCAAAGCAGGGACGACCACTGAAGCTTTCTTT. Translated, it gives CASKAGTTTEAFF.

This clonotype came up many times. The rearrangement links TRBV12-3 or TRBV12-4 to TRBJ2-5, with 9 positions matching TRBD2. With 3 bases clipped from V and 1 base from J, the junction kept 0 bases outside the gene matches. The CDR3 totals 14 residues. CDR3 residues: CASSFSGGQETQYF. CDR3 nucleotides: TGTGCCAGCAGTTTTAGCGGGGGCCAAGAGACCCAGTACTTC.

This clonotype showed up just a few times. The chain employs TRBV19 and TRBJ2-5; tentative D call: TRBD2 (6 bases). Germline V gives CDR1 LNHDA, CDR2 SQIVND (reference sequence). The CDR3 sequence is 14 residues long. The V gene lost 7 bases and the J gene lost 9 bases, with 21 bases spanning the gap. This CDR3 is CASTMFDGRSPQYF. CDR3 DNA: TGTGCCAGTACCATGTTCGACGGGAGAAGCCCCCAGTACTTC.

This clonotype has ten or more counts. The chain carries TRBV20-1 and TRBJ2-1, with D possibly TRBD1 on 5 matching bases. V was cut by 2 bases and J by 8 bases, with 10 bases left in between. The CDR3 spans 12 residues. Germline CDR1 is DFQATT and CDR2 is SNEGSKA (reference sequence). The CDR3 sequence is CSARTWGDEQFF. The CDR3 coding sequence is TGCAGTGCTAGAACCTGGGGCGATGAGCAGTTCTTC.

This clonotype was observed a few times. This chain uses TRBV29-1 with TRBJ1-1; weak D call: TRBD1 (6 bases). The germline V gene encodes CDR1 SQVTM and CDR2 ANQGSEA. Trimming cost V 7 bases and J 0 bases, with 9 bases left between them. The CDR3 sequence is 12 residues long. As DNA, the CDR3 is TGCAGCGACACAGGGATGAACACTGAAGCTTTCTTT. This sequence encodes CSDTGMNTEAFF.

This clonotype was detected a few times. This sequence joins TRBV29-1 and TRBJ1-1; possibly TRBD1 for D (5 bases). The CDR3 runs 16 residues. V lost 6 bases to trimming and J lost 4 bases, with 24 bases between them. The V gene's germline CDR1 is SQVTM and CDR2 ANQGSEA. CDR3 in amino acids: CSVTGFVRAGGTEAFF. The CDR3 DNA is TGCAGCGTCACAGGTTTTGTGCGGGCCGGAGGCACTGAAGCTTTCTTT.

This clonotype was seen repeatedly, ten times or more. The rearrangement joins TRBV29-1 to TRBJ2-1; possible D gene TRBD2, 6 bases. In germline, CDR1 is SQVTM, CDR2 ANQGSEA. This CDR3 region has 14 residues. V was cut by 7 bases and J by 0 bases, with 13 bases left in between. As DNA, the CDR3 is TGCAGCGCCGAACGGGAGACCTCCTACAATGAGCAGTTCTTC. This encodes CSAERETSYNEQFF.

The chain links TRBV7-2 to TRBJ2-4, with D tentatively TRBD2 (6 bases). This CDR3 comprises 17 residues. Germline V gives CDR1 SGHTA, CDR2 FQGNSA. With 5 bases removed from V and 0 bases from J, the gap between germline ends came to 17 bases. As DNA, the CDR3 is TGTGCCAGCAGCACTCGGAGGGCGGGCCTAGCCAAAAACATTCAGTACTTC. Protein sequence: CASSTRRAGLAKNIQYF.

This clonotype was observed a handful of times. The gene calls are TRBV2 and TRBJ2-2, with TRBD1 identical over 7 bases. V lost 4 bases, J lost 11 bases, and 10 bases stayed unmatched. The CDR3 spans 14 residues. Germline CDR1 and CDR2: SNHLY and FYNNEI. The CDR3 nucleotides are TGTGCCAGCAGTGGAAGACAGGGTACGGCTGAGCTGTTTTTT. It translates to CASSGRQGTAELFF.

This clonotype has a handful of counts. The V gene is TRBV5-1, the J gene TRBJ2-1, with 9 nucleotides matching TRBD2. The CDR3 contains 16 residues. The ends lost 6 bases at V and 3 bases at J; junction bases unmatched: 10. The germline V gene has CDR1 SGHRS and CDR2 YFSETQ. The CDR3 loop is CASKVSGSRFYNEQFF. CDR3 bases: TGCGCCAGCAAGGTTAGCGGGAGCAGGTTCTACAATGAGCAGTTCTTC.

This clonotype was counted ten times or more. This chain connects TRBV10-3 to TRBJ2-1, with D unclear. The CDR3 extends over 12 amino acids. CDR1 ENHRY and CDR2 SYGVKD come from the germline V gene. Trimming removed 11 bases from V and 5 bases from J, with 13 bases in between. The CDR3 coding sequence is TGTGCCGTCCTATGGAACGACAATGAGCAGTTCTTC. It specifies CAVLWNDNEQFF.

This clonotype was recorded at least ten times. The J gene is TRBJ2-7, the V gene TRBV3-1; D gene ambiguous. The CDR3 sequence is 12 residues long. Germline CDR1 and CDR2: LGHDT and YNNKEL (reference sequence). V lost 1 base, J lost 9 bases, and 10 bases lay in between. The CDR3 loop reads CASSQGSARQYF. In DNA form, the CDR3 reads TGTGCCAGCAGCCAAGGGTCTGCCCGGCAGTACTTC.

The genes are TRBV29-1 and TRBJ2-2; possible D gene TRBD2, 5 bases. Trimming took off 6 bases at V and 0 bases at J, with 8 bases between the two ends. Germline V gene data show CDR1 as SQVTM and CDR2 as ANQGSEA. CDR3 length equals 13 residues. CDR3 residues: CSVRVANTGELFF. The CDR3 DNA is TGCAGCGTGAGGGTTGCGAACACCGGGGAGCTGTTTTTT.

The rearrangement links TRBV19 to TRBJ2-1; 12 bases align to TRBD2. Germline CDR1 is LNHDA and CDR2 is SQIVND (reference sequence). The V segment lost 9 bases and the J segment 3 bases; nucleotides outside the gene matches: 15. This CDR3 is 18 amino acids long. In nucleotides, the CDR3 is TGTGCCAGCGGAGGGGCGACTAGCGGGAGCCCCCTCTACAATGAGCAGTTCTTC. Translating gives CASGGATSGSPLYNEQFF.

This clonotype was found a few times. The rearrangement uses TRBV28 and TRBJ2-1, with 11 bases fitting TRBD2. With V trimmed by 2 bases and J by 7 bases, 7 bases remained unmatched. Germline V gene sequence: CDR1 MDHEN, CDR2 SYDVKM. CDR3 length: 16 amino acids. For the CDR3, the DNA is TGTGCCAGCAGTTTAAATAGGGCTAGCGGGAGGAATGAGCAGTTCTTC. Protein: CASSLNRASGRNEQFF.

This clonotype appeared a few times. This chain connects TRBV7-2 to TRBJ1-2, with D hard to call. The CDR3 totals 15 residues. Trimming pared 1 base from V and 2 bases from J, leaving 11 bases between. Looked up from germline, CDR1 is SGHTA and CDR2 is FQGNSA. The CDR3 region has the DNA TGTGCCAGCAGCTTAGAGGTGGGATTGAACTATGGCTACACCTTC. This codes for CASSLEVGLNYGYTF.

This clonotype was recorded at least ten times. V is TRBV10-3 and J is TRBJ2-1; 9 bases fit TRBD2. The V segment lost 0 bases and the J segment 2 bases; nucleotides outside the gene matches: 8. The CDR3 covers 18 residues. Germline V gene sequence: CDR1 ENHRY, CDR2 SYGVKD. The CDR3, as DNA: TGTGCCATCAGTGAGTCGAAAACTAGCGGGCCTCCCTACAATGAGCAGTTCTTC. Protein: CAISESKTSGPPYNEQFF.

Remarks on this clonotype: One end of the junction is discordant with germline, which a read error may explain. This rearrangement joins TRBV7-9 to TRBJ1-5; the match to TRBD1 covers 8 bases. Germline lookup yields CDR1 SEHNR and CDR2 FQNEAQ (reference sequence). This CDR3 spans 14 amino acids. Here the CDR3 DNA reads TGTGCCACCAGCCCACAGGGGGAAGATCAGCCCCAGCATTTT. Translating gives CATSPQGEDQPQHF. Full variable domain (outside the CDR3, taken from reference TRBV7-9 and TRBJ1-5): DTGVSQNPRHKITKRGQNVTFRCDPISEHNRLYWYRQTLGQGPEFLTYFQNEAQLEKSRLLSDRFSAERPKGSFSTLEIQRTEQGDSAMYLCATSPQGEDQPQHFGDGTRLSIL.

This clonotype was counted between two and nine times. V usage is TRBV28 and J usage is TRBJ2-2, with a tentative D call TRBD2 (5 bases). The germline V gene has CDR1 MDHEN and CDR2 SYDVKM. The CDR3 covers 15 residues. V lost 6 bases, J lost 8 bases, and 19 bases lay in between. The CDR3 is CASRPPGSRRGELFF. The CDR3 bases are TGTGCCAGCAGACCACCGGGATCTAGGAGGGGGGAGCTGTTTTTT.

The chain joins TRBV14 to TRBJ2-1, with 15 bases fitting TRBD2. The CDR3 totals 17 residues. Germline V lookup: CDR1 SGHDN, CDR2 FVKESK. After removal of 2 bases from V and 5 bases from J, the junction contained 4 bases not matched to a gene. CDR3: CASSQPGTSGRNNEQFF. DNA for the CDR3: TGTGCCAGCAGCCAACCCGGGACTAGCGGGAGGAACAATGAGCAGTTCTTC.

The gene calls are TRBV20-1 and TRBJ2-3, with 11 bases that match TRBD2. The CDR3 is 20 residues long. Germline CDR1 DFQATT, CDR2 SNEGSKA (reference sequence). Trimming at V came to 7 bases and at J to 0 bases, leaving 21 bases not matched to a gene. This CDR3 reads CSVMGRYGTSGLTSTDTQYF. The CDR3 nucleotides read TGCAGTGTGATGGGGAGGTATGGGACTAGCGGCCTCACTAGCACAGATACGCAGTATTTT.

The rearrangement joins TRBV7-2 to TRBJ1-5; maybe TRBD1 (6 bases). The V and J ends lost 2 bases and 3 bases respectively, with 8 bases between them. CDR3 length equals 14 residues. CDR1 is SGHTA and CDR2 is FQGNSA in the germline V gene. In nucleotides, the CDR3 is TGTGCCAGCAGCTTAAGGACAGACAATCAGCCCCAGCATTTT. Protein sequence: CASSLRTDNQPQHF.